This T cell receptor beta chain was observed in a study of blood T cell repertoires in COVID-19. Study-wide context: Researchers got acute and convalescent COVID-19 samples from the United States, Italy and Spain.

The CDR3 extends over 15 amino acids. V dropped 2 bases and J dropped 4 bases, with 15 bases sitting between them. CDR1 is MNHEY and CDR2 is SVGAGI in the germline V gene. Assay used: immunoSEQ multiplex PCR; TCRdb lists only in-frame clones, some missing. The sample contains 150,000 to 200,000 clones, around four fifths of which appear only once. The sample consisted of peripheral blood. The chain couples TRBV6-5 to TRBJ2-7; perhaps TRBD1 as D (6 bases). The receptor's source is an elderly woman with active or convalescent COVID-19. CDR3 DNA: TGTGCCAGCAGTTACGAGACAGGACCCTTTTACGAGCAGTACTTC. It codes for CASSYETGPFYEQYF.